Below, 14 T cell receptor beta chains from the same sample are listed, as sequenced in a study of blood T cell repertoires in COVID-19. Some clones are missing from TCRdb's copy, which holds only in-frame ones; the method was immunoSEQ multiplex PCR. The table shows roughly 140,000 clones, with roughly 88% occurring only once. Input material: peripheral blood. The receptors come from a man between 60 and 75 years old with active or convalescent COVID-19.

V and J are TRBV6-2 or TRBV6-3 and TRBJ1-1, with no clear D. Trimming removed 7 bases from V and 2 bases from J, with 14 bases in between. The germline V gene has CDR1 MNHEY and CDR2 SVGEGT. The CDR3 consists of 14 residues. CDR3 residues: CASNPGRTNTEAFF. For the CDR3, the DNA is TGTGCCAGCAACCCTGGACGGACTAACACTGAAGCTTTCTTT.

The chain has TRBV11-3 and TRBJ2-1; possibly TRBD2 for D (6 bases). V was trimmed by 5 bases and J by 2 bases, leaving 16 bases between them. CDR3 length equals 16 residues. Germline loops: CDR1 SGHNT, CDR2 YENEEA. CDR3 coding DNA: TGTGCCAGCAGCCCCGAGGGGACTGAAGCCTACAATGAGCAGTTCTTC. This gives the protein CASSPEGTEAYNEQFF.

The chain is built from TRBV7-6 and TRBJ1-1; no firm D call. The CDR3 is 15 residues long. Trimming removed 0 bases at V and 1 base at J, with 9 bases between. Germline-derived CDR1 and CDR2 are SGHVS and FNYEAQ. The CDR3 loop reads CASSLAAGKNTEAFF. The CDR3 bases are TGTGCCAGCAGCTTAGCGGCCGGGAAGAACACTGAAGCTTTCTTT.

This rearrangement joins TRBV6-4 to TRBJ2-2; no reliable D call. The CDR3 has 13 amino acids. CDR1 and CDR2 from the germline V gene are MRHNA and SNTAGT. V was shortened by 2 bases and J by 6 bases, with 7 bases between the two germline ends. The CDR3: CASSDGPSGELFF. CDR3 DNA: TGTGCCAGCAGTGACGGGCCGTCCGGGGAGCTGTTTTTT.

This clone is a singleton in its sample. This chain's CDR3 is CASSLEGQGGEKLFF. The CDR3 DNA follows: TGTGCCAGCAGCTTAGAGGGACAGGGGGGCGAAAAACTGTTTTTT. The chain links TRBV7-2 to TRBJ1-4, with TRBD1 matching over 11 bases. The CDR3 is made up of 15 amino acids. The J segment lost 8 bases and the V segment lost 1 base, leaving 3 bases of the junction unmatched. From germline, CDR1 is SGHTA and CDR2 FQGNSA.

V usage is TRBV6-5 and J usage is TRBJ1-5; D gene ambiguous. Germline values: CDR1 MNHEY, CDR2 SVGAGI. There are 13 residues in the CDR3. Trimming stripped 0 bases from V and 6 bases from J, with 6 bases between. The DNA for the CDR3 is TGTGCCAGCAGTTACTCGAACACTCAGCCCCAGCATTTT. Protein: CASSYSNTQPQHF.

This rearrangement joins TRBV11-2 to TRBJ1-1, with D hard to call. V was shortened by 2 bases and J by 3 bases, with 7 bases between the two germline ends. Germline CDR1 and CDR2: SGHAT and FQNNGV. CDR3 length: 13 residues. The DNA of the CDR3 is TGTGCCAGCAGCTTAACCTTAGACACTGAAGCTTTCTTT. Protein: CASSLTLDTEAFF.

This CDR3 is CASSSGRAYSGNTIYF. The CDR3 DNA follows: TGTGCCAGCAGTTCTGGCAGGGCCTACTCTGGAAACACCATATATTTT. The rearrangement links TRBV7-2 to TRBJ1-3, with a possible D match to TRBD1 (5 bases). Deletions cut 6 bases from V and 0 bases from J, with 15 bases between. Germline CDR1 SGHTA, CDR2 FQGNSA. This CDR3 contains 16 residues.

The chain recombines TRBV19 with TRBJ2-2; 9 bases are shared with TRBD2. The CDR3 is made up of 15 amino acids. CDR1 and CDR2 (germline): LNHDA, SQIVND (reference sequence). V gave up 6 bases and J gave up 7 bases; unmatched junction bases: 9. The CDR3 nucleotides read TGTGCCAGTAGCCCCGGGGGACTAGCTGTCGGGGAGCTGTTTTTT. Its protein is CASSPGGLAVGELFF.

The gene calls are TRBV24-1 and TRBJ1-3; D perhaps matches TRBD1 (5 bases). The CDR3 consists of 15 residues. Germline CDR1 reads KGHDR; CDR2 reads SFDVKD. With 3 bases removed from V and 0 bases from J, the gap between germline ends came to 8 bases. The CDR3 bases are TGTGCCACCAGTGATCCAGGGTTCTCTGGAAACACCATATATTTT. Its protein is CATSDPGFSGNTIYF.

The rearrangement uses TRBV10-3 and TRBJ1-1, with 8 bases fitting TRBD1. Germline CDR1 and CDR2: ENHRY and SYGVKD. Trimming cost V 0 bases and J 3 bases; bases outside gene matches: 3. The CDR3 has 15 residues. CDR3 loop: CAISESYRGDTEAFF. The CDR3 DNA sequence: TGTGCCATCAGTGAGTCGTACAGGGGGGACACTGAAGCTTTCTTT.

This clone occurred a few times. The chain joins TRBV4-1 to TRBJ1-1; D is uncertain. CDR3 length: 13 amino acids. V was cut by 4 bases and J by 11 bases, with 17 bases left in between. The germline V gene encodes CDR1 MGHRA and CDR2 YSYEKL. In DNA, the CDR3 is TGCGCCAGCAGCCTCAACCCCTACAACGGGGCTTTCTTT. Residues: CASSLNPYNGAFF.

This rearrangement joins TRBV10-2 to TRBJ1-1, with D unclear. With 4 bases removed from V and 1 base from J, the gap between germline ends came to 7 bases. The germline V gene encodes CDR1 WSHSY and CDR2 SAAADI. The CDR3 contains 13 residues. The CDR3 loop is CASSGLANTEAFF. In DNA form, the CDR3 reads TGCGCCAGCAGTGGACTAGCGAACACTGAAGCTTTCTTT.

The chain uses TRBV27 and TRBJ2-1, with D perhaps matching TRBD2 (5 bases). V dropped 4 bases and J dropped 10 bases, with 14 bases sitting between them. The CDR3 spans 13 residues. Germline CDR1 and CDR2: MNHEY and SMNVEV (reference sequence). The CDR3 sequence is CASSSPGVREQFF. The DNA for the CDR3 is TGTGCCAGCAGTTCCCCCGGGGTTAGGGAGCAGTTCTTC.